One sample yielded the 28 T cell receptor beta chains listed below, sequenced in a study of CD4 and CD8 cells across lung adenocarcinoma regions. TCRdb ran MiXCR on the PCR reads and lists one entry per CDR3 protein. The sample carries roughly 13,000 distinct CDR3 sequences, 35% to 55% recorded once. Sequenced input: CD4+ T cells from the center of a lung tumor. The receptors derive from a male donor with lung adenocarcinoma. The CD4 and CD8 labels of this study may be unreliable.

The chain carries TRBV4-1 and TRBJ2-4, with no clear D. This CDR3 is built from 14 residues. The germline CDR1 and CDR2 sequences are MGHRA and YSYEKL. Trimming took off 5 bases at V and 13 bases at J, with 21 bases between the two ends. The CDR3 loop reads CASSKTSSYNEQYF. The CDR3 bases are TGCGCCAGCAGCAAGACAAGCTCCTACAATGAGCAGTACTTC.

This clonotype showed up just a few times. V and J are TRBV10-3 and TRBJ2-3; D may be TRBD1 or TRBD2 (6 bases each). CDR1 and CDR2 (germline): ENHRY, SYGVKD. Trimming cost V 11 bases and J 9 bases, with 27 bases left between them. The CDR3 contains 15 residues. The CDR3 nucleotides read TGTGCCCGGGGACTCCAGGCCGGGAGCACAGGGACGCAGTATTTT. Translated, it gives CARGLQAGSTGTQYF.

This clonotype was seen many times. The rearrangement uses TRBV7-2 and TRBJ2-2, with D possibly matching TRBD2 (5 bases). The CDR3 consists of 13 residues. V lost 3 bases to trimming and J lost 9 bases, with 11 bases between them. CDR1 is SGHTA, CDR2 FQGNSA, per germline. For the CDR3, the DNA is TGTGCCAGCAGCTTCGGGATTACCCGGGAGCTGTTTTTT. This translates into CASSFGITRELFF.

On this clonotype itself: One junction end does not reproduce the germline sequence, and a read error may be involved. The rearrangement uses TRBV4-2 and TRBJ2-1; a weak D match, TRBD2 (5 bases). CDR3 length: 16 residues. CDR1 is LGHNA, CDR2 YNFKEQ, per germline. CDR3 sequence reads: CACSGDGGRAQDTQYF. CDR3 bases: TGTGCCTGCAGCGGAGACGGCGGACGCGCCCAAGATACCCAGTATTTC.

This clonotype is termed medium-sized. The V and J genes are TRBV27 and TRBJ2-1; D is unresolved. The V gene lost 6 bases and the J gene lost 0 bases, with 15 bases spanning the gap. Germline loops: CDR1 MNHEY, CDR2 SMNVEV (reference sequence). This CDR3 has 16 amino acids. CDR3 loop: CASSFSGSSSYNEQFF. The CDR3 DNA sequence: TGTGCCAGCAGCTTCTCCGGGTCCAGCTCCTACAATGAGCAGTTCTTC.

The rearrangement links TRBV7-2 to TRBJ2-5; D perhaps matches TRBD2 (7 bases). V lost 5 bases, J lost 5 bases, and 15 bases lay in between. The CDR3 is 14 amino acids. The germline V gene has CDR1 SGHTA and CDR2 FQGNSA. CDR3 sequence reads: CASSPIGGGETQYF. The DNA of the CDR3 is TGTGCCAGCAGCCCCATAGGGGGGGGGGAGACCCAGTACTTC.

This clonotype was seen more than once but under ten times. The rearrangement joins TRBV6-1 to TRBJ2-5, with TRBD2 matching 15 bases. V was clipped by 4 bases and J by 8 bases; unmatched bases: 5. This CDR3 spans 15 amino acids. In germline, CDR1 is MNHNS, CDR2 SASEGT. The CDR3 bases are TGTGCCAGCAGTGCGGGACTAGCGGGAGGTGTCACCCAGTACTTC. Protein product: CASSAGLAGGVTQYF.

V gene TRBV6-1 combines with J gene TRBJ1-5; no clear D. This CDR3 is built from 12 residues. Germline V gene sequence: CDR1 MNHNS, CDR2 SASEGT. Trimming took off 8 bases at V and 2 bases at J, with 7 bases between the two ends. CDR3 nucleotide sequence: TGTGCCAGCGGGCAGCGCAATCAGCCCCAGCATTTT. Residues: CASGQRNQPQHF.

The rearrangement uses TRBV23-1 and TRBJ2-1; D not resolved. TRBV23-1 counts as an open reading frame of uncertain function. Trimming cost V 4 bases and J 0 bases, with 13 bases left between them. The CDR3 runs 16 residues. The CDR3 region has the DNA TGCGCCAGCAGTCTCCCTCCCTCGAGCTCCTACAATGAGCAGTTCTTC. This translates into CASSLPPSSSYNEQFF.

This clonotype has just a few counts. J is TRBJ2-2 and V is TRBV6-5; TRBD1 aligns across 9 bases. Germline V lookup: CDR1 MNHEY, CDR2 SVGAGI. The CDR3 is 14 amino acids. Unmatched junction bases numbered 3, after V lost 2 bases and J lost 8 bases. CDR3 loop: CASSYGTGSGELFF. The DNA of the CDR3 is TGTGCCAGCAGTTACGGGACAGGGTCAGGGGAGCTGTTTTTT.

This clonotype appeared a few times. The J gene is TRBJ2-7, the V gene TRBV7-2; 12 bases agree with TRBD2. Unmatched junction bases numbered 8, after V lost 2 bases and J lost 0 bases. This CDR3 comprises 18 residues. Per the germline V gene, CDR1 is SGHTA and CDR2 is FQGNSA. CDR3 sequence reads: CASSLLAGGPMGSYEQYF. CDR3 in DNA: TGTGCCAGCAGCTTACTAGCGGGAGGGCCTATGGGCTCCTACGAGCAGTACTTC.

Turning to this clonotype: At one boundary the junction diverges from the germline segment, which might be a read error. This chain joins TRBV7-3 and TRBJ2-4, with TRBD1 identical over 10 bases. The CDR3 has 15 amino acids. The germline V gene has CDR1 SGHTA and CDR2 FQGTGA. CDR3 residues: CASSSGTGVENIPYF. The CDR3 bases are TGTGCCAGCAGCTCGGGGACAGGGGTCGAAAACATTCCGTACTTC.

This clonotype was picked up a small number of times. This sequence joins TRBV18 and TRBJ2-1; tentatively, D is TRBD1 (8 bases). Judging by the DNA end, TRBJ2-5 fits better; the J call may be wrong. The CDR3 covers 15 residues. Germline V gene data show CDR1 as KGHSH and CDR2 as LQKENI. CDR3 nucleotides: TGTGCCAGCTCACCCCGAGGACAGGGAGGGGAGACCCAGTACTTC. Encoded protein: CASSPRGQGGETQYF.

The chain combines TRBV27 with TRBJ2-5; 7 nucleotides line up with TRBD1. The J call may be in error: the DNA end matches TRBJ2-7 better. Germline V gene data show CDR1 as MNHEY and CDR2 as SMNVEV (reference sequence). CDR3 length: 15 amino acids. The CDR3 nucleotides read TGTGCCAGCAGTTTGGTTTATAAGGGGGCGACCGAGCAGTACTTC. This sequence encodes CASSLVYKGATEQYF.

Turning to this clonotype: The junction does not match germline at one end; this may be a read error. This chain links TRBV6-1 with TRBJ2-2; TRBD2 matches 9 bases. The CDR3 covers 14 residues. The germline V gene encodes CDR1 MNHNS and CDR2 SASEGT. The chain's CDR3 is CASRPGREGDELFF. As DNA, the CDR3 is TGTGCCAGCAGGCCCGGGCGGGAGGGCGATGAGCTGTTTTTC.

Details on this clonotype: A junction boundary mismatches the germline segment, possibly from a read error. The V gene is TRBV6-2 or TRBV6-3, the J gene TRBJ2-5; D possibly matches TRBD1 or TRBD2 (6 bases each). Germline CDR1 reads MNHEY; CDR2 reads SVGEGT. CDR3 size: 15 residues. CDR3 sequence reads: CARGLGGRDQETQYF. For the CDR3, the DNA is TGTGCCAGGGGGCTGGGGGGCCGTGACCAAGAGACCCAGTATTTC.

To note about this clonotype: Just one base apart from a much larger clone, this may be a read error. The chain joins TRBV6-5 to TRBJ2-1, with 14 bases that match TRBD2. Germline CDR1 MNHEY, CDR2 SVGAGI. This CDR3 is 17 amino acids long. After removal of 4 bases from V and 10 bases from J, the junction contained 12 bases not matched to a gene. CDR3 sequence: CASSSTSGRAGDYEQFF. CDR3 DNA sequence: TGTGCCAGCAGTTCGACTAGCGGGAGGGCCGGGGACTACGAGCAGTTCTTC.

This clonotype has just one count. The chain couples TRBV4-2 to TRBJ2-1; D possibly corresponds to TRBD2 (6 bases). Germline assignment: CDR1 LGHNA and CDR2 YNFKEQ. With 5 bases removed from V and 4 bases from J, the gap between germline ends came to 15 bases. The CDR3 totals 15 residues. CDR3 nucleotide sequence: TGTGCCAGCAGCGTTGGAGGGGAGTCGTACAATGAGCAGTTCTTC. The encoded protein is CASSVGGESYNEQFF.

The rearrangement links TRBV27 to TRBJ2-4; tentatively, D is TRBD1 or TRBD2 (5 bases each). This CDR3 is built from 16 residues. Germline assignment: CDR1 MNHEY and CDR2 SMNVEV (reference sequence). The germline V and J ends were trimmed by 6 bases and 13 bases, with 28 bases remaining between them. CDR3 in DNA: TGTGCCAGCAGCGCCTCGGGGCGGAGAGCCAAAAACACGCAGTACTTC. As protein: CASSASGRRAKNTQYF.

This chain connects TRBV6-1 to TRBJ2-1; D may correspond to TRBD1 or TRBD2 (5 bases each). This CDR3 is built from 13 residues. CDR1 MNHNS and CDR2 SASEGT come from the germline V gene. V lost 6 bases and J 12 bases, leaving 18 bases between the germline ends. The CDR3 bases are TGTGCCAGCAGGGATGGGACCAGCGATGCGCAGTTCTTC. Translated, it gives CASRDGTSDAQFF.

The rearrangement uses TRBV7-6 and TRBJ2-3; 9 bases are a match to TRBD2. Germline CDR1 is SGHVS and CDR2 is FNYEAQ. Trimming took 0 bases from V and 6 from J; bases not matched to a gene: 10. This CDR3 has 17 amino acids. The chain's CDR3 is CASSLAVAGGSGDTQYF. The CDR3 DNA is TGTGCCAGCAGCTTAGCGGTGGCGGGGGGGAGCGGGGATACGCAGTATTTT.

J is TRBJ2-1 and V is TRBV6-5; 11 nucleotides line up with TRBD2. The CDR3 consists of 15 residues. J lost 6 bases, V lost 6 bases, and 7 bases had no gene match. CDR1 is MNHEY, CDR2 SVGAGI, per germline. The CDR3 loop reads CASRFSGTSGNEQFF. As DNA, the CDR3 is TGTGCCAGCAGATTCTCCGGGACTAGCGGCAATGAGCAGTTCTTC.

The CDR3 nucleotides are TGCGCCAGCAGCTCCTCGACAGGGGGACGTTTGGAGCAGTACTTC. Protein product: CASSSSTGGRLEQYF. The V call is TRBV5-1, the J call TRBJ2-7; 9 bases are shared with TRBD1. The V segment lost 3 bases and the J segment 7 bases; nucleotides outside the gene matches: 11. The CDR3 consists of 15 residues. Germline CDR1 is SGHRS and CDR2 is YFSETQ.

CDR3 residues: CAKGEGNTDEQFF. In nucleotides, the CDR3 is TGTGCCAAGGGTGAAGGGAACACCGATGAGCAGTTCTTC. This chain uses TRBV6-1 with TRBJ2-1; the D is unclear. V lost 10 bases to trimming and J lost 8 bases, with 18 bases between them. Germline-derived CDR1 and CDR2 are MNHNS and SASEGT. This CDR3 has 13 amino acids.

Regarding this clonotype: A read error may produce the germline difference seen at one junction end. This rearrangement joins TRBV6-2 or TRBV6-3 to TRBJ2-4, with D possibly being TRBD1 or TRBD2 (5 bases each). This CDR3 is built from 15 residues. Germline V gene data show CDR1 as MNHEY and CDR2 as SVGEGT. CDR3 loop: CASNPGRRAKNIQYF. The DNA for the CDR3 is TGTGCCAGCAACCCGGGGCGCCGTGCCAAAAATATTCAGTACTTC.

The chain employs TRBV20-1 and TRBJ2-1; the D gene is possibly TRBD2 (5 bases). V was cut by 6 bases and J by 7 bases, with 16 bases left in between. Germline CDR1 reads DFQATT; CDR2 reads SNEGSKA (reference sequence). This CDR3 region has 13 residues. The CDR3 protein is CSADLAQMNEQFF. The DNA of the CDR3 is TGCAGTGCCGACCTAGCTCAGATGAATGAGCAGTTCTTC.

This chain connects TRBV5-1 to TRBJ2-7; the D is unclear. This CDR3 has 14 amino acids. Germline V lookup: CDR1 SGHRS, CDR2 YFSETQ. V lost 1 base and J 4 bases, leaving 12 bases between the germline ends. The CDR3 coding sequence is TGCGCCAGCAGCTTGTCCCTTAACCCTTACGAGCAGTACTTC. Residues: CASSLSLNPYEQYF.

This clonotype was counted between two and nine times. With a much larger clone just one base away, this may be a read error. CDR3 region: CASSPLDRGVNYEQFF. The CDR3 DNA follows: TGTGCCAGCAGTCCACTGGACAGGGGTGTTAACTACGAGCAGTTCTTC. This chain connects TRBV6-1 to TRBJ2-1, with 9 nucleotides matching TRBD1. CDR3 size: 16 residues. The germline V gene has CDR1 MNHNS and CDR2 SASEGT. J was trimmed by 10 bases and V by 5 bases; bases with no gene match: 15.